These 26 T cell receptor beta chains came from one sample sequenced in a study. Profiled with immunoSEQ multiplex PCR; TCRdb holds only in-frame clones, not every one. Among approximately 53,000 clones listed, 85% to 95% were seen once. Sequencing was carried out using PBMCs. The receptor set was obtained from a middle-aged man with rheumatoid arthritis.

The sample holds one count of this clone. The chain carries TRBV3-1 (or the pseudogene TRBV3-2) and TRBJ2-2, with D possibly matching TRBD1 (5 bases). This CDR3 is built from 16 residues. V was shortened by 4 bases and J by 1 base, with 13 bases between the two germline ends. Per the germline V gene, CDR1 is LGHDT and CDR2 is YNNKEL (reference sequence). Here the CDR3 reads CASSRMDKGNTGELFF. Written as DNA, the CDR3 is TGTGCCAGCAGCCGGATGGACAAGGGGAACACCGGGGAGCTGTTTTTT.

The CDR3 DNA follows: TGTGCCAGCAGCCCGGGGCTAGCGGAAGAGACCCAGTACTTC. Translated: CASSPGLAEETQYF. The chain carries TRBV7-2 and TRBJ2-5, with 7 bases fitting TRBD2. Unmatched junction bases numbered 6, after V lost 5 bases and J lost 3 bases. The germline V gene encodes CDR1 SGHTA and CDR2 FQGNSA. The CDR3 extends over 14 amino acids.

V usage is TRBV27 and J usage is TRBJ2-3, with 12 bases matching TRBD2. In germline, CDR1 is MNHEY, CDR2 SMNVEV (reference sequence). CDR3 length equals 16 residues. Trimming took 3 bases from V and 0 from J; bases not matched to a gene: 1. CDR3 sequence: CASSFLAGGSTDTQYF. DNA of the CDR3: TGTGCCAGCAGTTTCCTAGCGGGAGGGAGCACAGATACGCAGTATTTT.

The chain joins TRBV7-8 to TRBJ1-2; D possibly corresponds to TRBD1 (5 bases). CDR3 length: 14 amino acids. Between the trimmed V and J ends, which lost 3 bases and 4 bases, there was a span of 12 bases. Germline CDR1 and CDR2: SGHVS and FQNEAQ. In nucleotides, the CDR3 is TGTGCCAGCAGCTTCCCCGGGACGGCCTATGGCTACACCTTC. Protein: CASSFPGTAYGYTF.

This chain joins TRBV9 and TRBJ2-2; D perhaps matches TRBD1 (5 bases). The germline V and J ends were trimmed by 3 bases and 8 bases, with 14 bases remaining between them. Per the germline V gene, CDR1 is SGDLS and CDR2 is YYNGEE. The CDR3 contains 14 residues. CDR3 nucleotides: TGTGCCAGCAGCGCTAAGACAGTAACAGGGGAGCTGTTTTTT. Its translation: CASSAKTVTGELFF.

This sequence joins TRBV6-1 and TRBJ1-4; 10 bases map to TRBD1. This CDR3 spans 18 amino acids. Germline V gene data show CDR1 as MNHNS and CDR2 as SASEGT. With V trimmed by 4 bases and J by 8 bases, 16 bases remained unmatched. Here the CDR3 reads CASSVGSRDRGKKEKLFF. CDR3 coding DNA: TGTGCCAGCAGTGTCGGGTCTCGGGACAGGGGAAAGAAAGAAAAACTGTTTTTT.

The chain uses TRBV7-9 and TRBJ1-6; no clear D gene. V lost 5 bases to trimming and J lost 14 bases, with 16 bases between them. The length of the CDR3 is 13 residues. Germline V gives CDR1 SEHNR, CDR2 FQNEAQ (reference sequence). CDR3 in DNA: TGTGCCAGCAGCCGACCCGTCGGGGTCACCCTCCACTTT. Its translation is CASSRPVGVTLHF.

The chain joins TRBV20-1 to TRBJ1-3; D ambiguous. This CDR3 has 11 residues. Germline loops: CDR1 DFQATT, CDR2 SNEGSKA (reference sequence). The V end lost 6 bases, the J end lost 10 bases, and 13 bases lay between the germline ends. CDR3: CSAPILGTIYF. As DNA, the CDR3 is TGCAGTGCCCCAATACTTGGTACCATATATTTT.

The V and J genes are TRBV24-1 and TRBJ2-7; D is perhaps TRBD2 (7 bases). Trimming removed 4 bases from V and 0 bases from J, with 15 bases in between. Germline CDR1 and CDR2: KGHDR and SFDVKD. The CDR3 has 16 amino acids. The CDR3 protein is CATSDSGGGSSYEQYF. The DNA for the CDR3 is TGTGCCACCAGTGACTCCGGGGGCGGGAGCTCCTACGAGCAGTACTTC.

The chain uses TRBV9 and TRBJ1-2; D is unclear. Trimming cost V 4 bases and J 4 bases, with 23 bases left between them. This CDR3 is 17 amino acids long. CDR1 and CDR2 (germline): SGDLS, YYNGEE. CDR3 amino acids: CASSSDLITPRGYGYTF. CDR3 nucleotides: TGTGCCAGCAGCTCGGACCTGATTACTCCTCGGGGCTATGGCTACACCTTC. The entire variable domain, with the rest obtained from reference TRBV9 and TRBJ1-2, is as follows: DSGVTQTPKHLITATGQRVTLRCSPRSGDLSVYWYQQSLDQGLQFLIQYYNGEERAKGNILERFSAQQFPDLHSELNLSSLELGDSALYFCASSSDLITPRGYGYTFGSGTRLTVV.

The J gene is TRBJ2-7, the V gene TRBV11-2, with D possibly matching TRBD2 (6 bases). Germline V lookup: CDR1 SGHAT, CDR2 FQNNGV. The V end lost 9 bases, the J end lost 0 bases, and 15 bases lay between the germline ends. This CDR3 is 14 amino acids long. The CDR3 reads CASSAGGASYEQYF. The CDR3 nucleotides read TGTGCCAGTTCGGCCGGGGGAGCCTCCTACGAGCAGTACTTC.

The CDR3 spells CATSRGLAGGEQYF. The DNA for the CDR3 is TGTGCCACCAGCAGAGGACTAGCGGGGGGCGAGCAGTACTTC. This chain links TRBV15 with TRBJ2-7, with TRBD2 matching over 13 bases. Looked up from germline, CDR1 is LNHNV and CDR2 is YYDKDF (reference sequence). Trimming removed 1 base from V and 6 bases from J; junction bases left unmatched: 0. The CDR3 is 14 amino acids.

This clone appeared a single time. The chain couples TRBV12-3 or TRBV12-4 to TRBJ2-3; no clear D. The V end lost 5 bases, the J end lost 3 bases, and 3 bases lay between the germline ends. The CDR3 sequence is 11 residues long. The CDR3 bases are TGTGCCAGCAGTAGAACAGATACGCAGTATTTT. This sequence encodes CASSRTDTQYF.

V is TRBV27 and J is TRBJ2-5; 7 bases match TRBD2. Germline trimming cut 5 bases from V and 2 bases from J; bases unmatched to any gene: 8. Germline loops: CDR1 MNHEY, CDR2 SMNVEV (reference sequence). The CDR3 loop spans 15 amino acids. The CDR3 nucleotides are TGTGCCAGCAGTCAAAAGAGGACTAGACAAGAGACCCAGTACTTC. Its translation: CASSQKRTRQETQYF.

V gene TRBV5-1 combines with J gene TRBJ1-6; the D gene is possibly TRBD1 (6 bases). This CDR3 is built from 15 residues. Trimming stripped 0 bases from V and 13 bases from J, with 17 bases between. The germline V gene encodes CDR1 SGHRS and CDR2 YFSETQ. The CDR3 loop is CASSLGTVRGAPLHF. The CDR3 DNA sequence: TGCGCCAGCAGCTTGGGGACAGTCAGGGGTGCGCCCCTCCACTTT.

The CDR3 loop is CASSYSRAGEKLFF. In DNA, the CDR3 is TGTGCCAGCAGTTACTCCAGGGCGGGCGAAAAACTGTTTTTT. The genes are TRBV6-5 and TRBJ1-4, with D maybe TRBD1 (5 bases). Trimming removed 0 bases at V and 8 bases at J, with 10 bases between. This CDR3 comprises 14 residues. Germline values: CDR1 MNHEY, CDR2 SVGAGI.

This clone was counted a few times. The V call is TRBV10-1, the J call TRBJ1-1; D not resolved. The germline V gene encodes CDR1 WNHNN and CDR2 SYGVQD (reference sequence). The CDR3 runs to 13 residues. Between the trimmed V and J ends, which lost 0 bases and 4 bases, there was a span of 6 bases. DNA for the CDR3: TGCGCCAGCAGTGAGTCTTCCAGCACTGAAGCTTTCTTT. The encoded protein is CASSESSSTEAFF.

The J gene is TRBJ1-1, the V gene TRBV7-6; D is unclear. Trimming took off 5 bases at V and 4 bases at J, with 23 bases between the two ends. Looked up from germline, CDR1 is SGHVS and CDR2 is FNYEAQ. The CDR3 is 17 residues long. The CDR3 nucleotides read TGTGCCAGCAGCCAAGATTCAAGCGTTCTCCGGGGCACTGAAGCTTTCTTT. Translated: CASSQDSSVLRGTEAFF.

This CDR3 is CASSQLGDQPQHF. In nucleotides, the CDR3 is TGTGCCAGCAGCCAGCTAGGGGATCAGCCCCAGCATTTT. This chain links TRBV3-1 (or the pseudogene TRBV3-2) with TRBJ1-5, with D tentatively TRBD1 (5 bases). CDR1 and CDR2 (germline): LGHDT, YNNKEL (reference sequence). CDR3 size: 13 residues. Trimming removed 3 bases from V and 5 bases from J, with 8 bases in between.

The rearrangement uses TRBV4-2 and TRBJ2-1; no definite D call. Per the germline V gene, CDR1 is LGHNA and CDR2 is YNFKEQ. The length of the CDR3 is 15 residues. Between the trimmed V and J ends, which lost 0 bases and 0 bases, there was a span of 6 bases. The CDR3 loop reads CASSQDRSSYNEQFF. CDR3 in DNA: TGTGCCAGCAGCCAAGATAGGAGCTCCTACAATGAGCAGTTCTTC.

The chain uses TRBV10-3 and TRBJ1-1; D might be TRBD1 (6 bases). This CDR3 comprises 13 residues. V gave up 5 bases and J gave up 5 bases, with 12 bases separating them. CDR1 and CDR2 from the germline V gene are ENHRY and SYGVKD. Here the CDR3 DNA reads TGTGCCATCAGTACCTCAGGGGAAACTGAAGCTTTCTTT. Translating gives CAISTSGETEAFF.

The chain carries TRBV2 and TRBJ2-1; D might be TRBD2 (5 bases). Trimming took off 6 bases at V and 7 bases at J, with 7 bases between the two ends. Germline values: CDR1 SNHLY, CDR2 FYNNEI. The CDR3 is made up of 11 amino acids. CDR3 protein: CASRSGNEQFF. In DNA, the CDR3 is TGTGCCAGCAGAAGCGGTAATGAGCAGTTCTTC.

This chain's CDR3 is CASSSGGPRDEQFF. The CDR3 coding sequence is TGTGCCAGCAGCTCGGGGGGGCCGAGGGATGAGCAGTTCTTC. This chain uses TRBV7-3 with TRBJ2-1; 8 positions agree with TRBD2. The germline gives CDR1 SGHTA, CDR2 FQGTGA. The trim removed 4 bases at V and 8 bases at J, leaving 7 bases unmatched. The CDR3 loop spans 14 amino acids.

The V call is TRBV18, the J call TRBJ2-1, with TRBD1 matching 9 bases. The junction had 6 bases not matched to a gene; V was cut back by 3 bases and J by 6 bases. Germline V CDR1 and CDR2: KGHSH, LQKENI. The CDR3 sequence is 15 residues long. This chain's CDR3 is CASSPLQDRGNEQFF. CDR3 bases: TGTGCCAGCTCACCGCTTCAGGACAGGGGCAATGAGCAGTTCTTC.

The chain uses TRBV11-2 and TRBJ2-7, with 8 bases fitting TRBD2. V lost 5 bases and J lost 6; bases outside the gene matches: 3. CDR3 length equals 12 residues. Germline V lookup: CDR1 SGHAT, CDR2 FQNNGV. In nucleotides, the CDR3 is TGTGCCAGCAGCAACCGGGGGGGCGAGCAGTACTTC. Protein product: CASSNRGGEQYF.

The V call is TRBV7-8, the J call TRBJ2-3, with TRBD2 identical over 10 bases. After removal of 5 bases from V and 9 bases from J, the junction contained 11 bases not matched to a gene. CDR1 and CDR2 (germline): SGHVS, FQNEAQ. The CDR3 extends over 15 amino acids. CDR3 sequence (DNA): TGTGCCAGCAGCGATCTACTAGCGGGGAGAGACACGCAGTATTTT. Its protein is CASSDLLAGRDTQYF.